This T cell receptor beta chain was captured by sequencing in a study of blood T cell repertoires in COVID-19. Original methodology: Estimated nucleated cell counts came from reference gene primer amplification. Data came from immunoSEQ multiplex PCR; TCRdb stores just in-frame clones and leaves some out. V and J calls and clone size come straight from that table; D and trimming were deduced from the DNA. The sample has 200,000 to 300,000 clones; approximately 88% are singletons. The CDR3 is made up of 16 amino acids. Trimming shortened V by 6 bases and J by 6 bases, and 21 bases separated the two germline ends. Germline lookup yields CDR1 MDHEN and CDR2 SYDVKM.

This TCR came from a human donor in a cohort sampled during active COVID-19. The sample was peripheral blood. This chain links TRBV28 with TRBJ1-5, with D possibly being TRBD1 (6 bases). For the CDR3, the DNA is TGTGCCAGCAGACATCCAAGTAACAGGGAACTTCAGCCCCAGCATTTT. Its protein is CASRHPSNRELQPQHF.